Listed below are T cell receptor beta chains from one sample, sequenced in a study of T-cell reconstitution after alpha-beta-depleted transplantation in children. TCRdb fed the PCR reads into MiXCR, producing one record per CDR3 protein. This repertoire shows some 81,000 distinct CDR3 sequences, about 14% found once; its top ten account for about 25%. The input for sequencing was PBMCs, mostly from graft donor cells, taken 180 days after TCRalphabeta/CD19-depleted stem cell transplant. The receptors derive from a male patient between 2 and 10 years old who had a stem cell transplant for acute lymphoblastic leukemia, so the T cells may come from the graft donor. Each CDR3 is given with its conserved first and last residue. D genes are given only for firm matches. Clone size is given for some rows only: seen once, a few or many times, or a class if the clone is expanded.

J | V | D | size | CDR3 | DNA
TRBJ1-1 | TRBV6-1 | NA | few | CASFPARGQWTEAFF | TGTGCCAGCTTTCCGGCCCGGGGGCAGTGGACTGAAGCTTTCTTT
TRBJ1-2 | TRBV5-1 | NA | NA | CASSLVSARGGYTF | TGCGCCAGCAGCTTGGTATCAGCTCGGGGTGGCTACACCTTC
TRBJ2-1 | TRBV7-1 | TRBD2 | NA | CASSSERGPLSYNEQFF | TGTGCCAGCAGCTCCGAGCGGGGGCCGCTCTCCTACAATGAGCAGTTCTTC
TRBJ1-1 | TRBV12-3/TRBV12-4 | NA | NA | CASSFPRQFLNTEAFF | TGTGCCAGCAGTTTCCCCAGACAGTTCCTGAACACTGAAGCTTTCTTT
TRBJ2-5 | TRBV20-1 | TRBD2 | many | CSASLAGGYQETQYF | TGCAGTGCTAGTTTAGCGGGGGGGTACCAAGAGACCCAGTACTTC
TRBJ2-3 | TRBV10-3 | NA | few | CAIRPLRDPRADTQYF | TGTGCCATCAGACCACTGCGGGACCCCCGGGCAGATACGCAGTATTTT
TRBJ1-6 | TRBV20-1 | NA | NA | CSADKAGVNSPLHF | TGCAGTGCCGACAAGGCGGGGGTGAATTCACCCCTCCACTTT
TRBJ1-2 | TRBV6-1 | NA | many | CASSPLQGNGYTF | TGTGCCAGCAGCCCATTGCAGGGAAATGGCTACACCTTC
TRBJ2-1 | TRBV5-1 | NA | few | CASSLPLANEQFF | TGCGCCAGCAGCCTCCCCTTAGCCAATGAGCAGTTCTTC
TRBJ2-5 | TRBV11-3 | NA | many | CASSLGARTQYF | TGTGCCAGCAGCTTAGGGGCAAGAACCCAGTACTTC
TRBJ2-7 | TRBV15 | TRBD1 | NA | CATSGLQGPSGISSYEQYF | TGTGCCACCAGCGGTTTACAGGGGCCGAGCGGTATCAGCTCCTACGAGCAGTACTTC
TRBJ2-7 | TRBV7-2 | NA | few | CASSPDTVTREQYF | TGTGCCAGCAGCCCGGACACAGTAACGCGGGAGCAGTACTTC
TRBJ2-7 | TRBV12-3/TRBV12-4 | NA | few | CASTPWQGSYEQYF | TGTGCCAGCACTCCTTGGCAGGGTTCCTACGAGCAGTACTTC
TRBJ2-7 | TRBV6-5 | NA | NA | CASTRADEQYF | TGTGCCAGCACCAGGGCTGACGAGCAGTACTTC
TRBJ2-7 | TRBV25-1 | TRBD1 | NA | CASSERGGSPYEQYF | TGTGCCAGCAGTGAGAGAGGGGGCAGTCCCTACGAGCAGTACTTC